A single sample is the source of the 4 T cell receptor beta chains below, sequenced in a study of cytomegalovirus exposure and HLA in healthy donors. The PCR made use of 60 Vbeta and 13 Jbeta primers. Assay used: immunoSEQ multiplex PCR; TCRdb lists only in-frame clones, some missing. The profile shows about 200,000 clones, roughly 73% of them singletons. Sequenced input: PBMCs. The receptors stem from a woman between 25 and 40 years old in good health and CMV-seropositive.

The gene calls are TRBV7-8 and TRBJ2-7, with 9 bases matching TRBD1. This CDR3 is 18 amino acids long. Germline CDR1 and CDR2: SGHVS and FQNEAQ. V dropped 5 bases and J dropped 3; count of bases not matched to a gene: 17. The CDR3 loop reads CASSQDRGWVGSFYEQYF. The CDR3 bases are TGTGCCAGCAGCCAGGACAGGGGATGGGTCGGGAGCTTCTACGAGCAGTACTTC.

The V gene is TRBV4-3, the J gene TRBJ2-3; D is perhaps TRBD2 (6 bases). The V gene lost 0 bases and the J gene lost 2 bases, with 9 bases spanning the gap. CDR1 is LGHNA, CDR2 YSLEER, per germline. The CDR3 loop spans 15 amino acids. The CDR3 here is CASSQDSSATDTQYF. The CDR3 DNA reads TGCGCCAGCAGCCAAGACTCTAGCGCCACAGATACGCAGTATTTT.

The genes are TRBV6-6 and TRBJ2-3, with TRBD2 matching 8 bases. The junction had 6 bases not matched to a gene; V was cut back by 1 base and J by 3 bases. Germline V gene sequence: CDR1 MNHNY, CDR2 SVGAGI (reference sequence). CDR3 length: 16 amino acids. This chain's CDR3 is CASSYWRAGDTDTQYF. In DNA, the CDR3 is TGTGCCAGCAGTTACTGGCGAGCGGGGGATACAGATACGCAGTATTTT.

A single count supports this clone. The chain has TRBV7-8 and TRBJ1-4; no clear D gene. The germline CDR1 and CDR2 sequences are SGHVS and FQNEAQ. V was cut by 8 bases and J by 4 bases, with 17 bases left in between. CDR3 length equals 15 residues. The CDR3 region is CASGKAWEFNEKLFF. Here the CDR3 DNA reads TGTGCCAGCGGCAAAGCATGGGAGTTTAATGAAAAACTGTTTTTT. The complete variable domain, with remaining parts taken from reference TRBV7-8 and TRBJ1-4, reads GAGVSQSPRYKVAKRGQDVALRCDPISGHVSLFWYQQALGQGPEFLTYFQNEAQLDKSGLPSDRFFAERPEGSVSTLKIQRTQQEDSAVYLCASGKAWEFNEKLFFGSGTQLSVL.